The 9 T cell receptor beta chains given below trace back to one sample, sequenced in a study of cytomegalovirus exposure and HLA in healthy donors. Vbeta (60) and Jbeta (13) primers were used in the PCR. Assay used: immunoSEQ multiplex PCR; TCRdb lists only in-frame clones, some missing. The sample has approximately 190,000 clones, about 77% seen once. Sequenced input: PBMCs. Receptor source: a woman in her twenties or thirties in good health and CMV-seropositive.

The CDR3 nucleotides read TGTGCCAGTAGTGCCCGGACAGGGCCGGAGCCCCAGCATTTT. Encoded protein: CASSARTGPEPQHF. This sequence joins TRBV19 and TRBJ1-5; 8 bases line up with TRBD1. The CDR3 contains 14 residues. V was pared by 5 bases and J by 8 bases, with 8 bases of the junction left unmatched. The V gene's germline CDR1 is LNHDA and CDR2 SQIVND (reference sequence).

The rearrangement uses TRBV9 and TRBJ1-1, with D maybe TRBD1 (5 bases). Germline CDR1 reads SGDLS; CDR2 reads YYNGEE. The CDR3 extends over 14 amino acids. V shed 2 bases and J shed 1 base, with 9 bases lying between them. The CDR3 loop is CASSVSGGNTEAFF. As DNA, the CDR3 is TGTGCCAGCAGCGTGTCCGGGGGGAACACTGAAGCTTTCTTT.

This clone was observed a handful of times. CDR3 coding DNA: TGTGCCAGCAGTGAATGGTCAGACTACAATGAGCAGTTCTTC. It yields the protein CASSEWSDYNEQFF. The gene calls are TRBV2 and TRBJ2-1, with D uncertain. The ends were cut back, 2 bases at V and 3 bases at J, with 8 bases in the middle. This CDR3 is built from 14 residues. Germline V lookup: CDR1 SNHLY, CDR2 FYNNEI.

This clone was recorded once. The V and J genes are TRBV9 and TRBJ2-7, with TRBD1 as a possible D gene (5 bases). This CDR3 comprises 16 residues. Germline values: CDR1 SGDLS, CDR2 YYNGEE. V dropped 0 bases and J dropped 6 bases, with 19 bases sitting between them. DNA of the CDR3: TGTGCCAGCAGCGTAGGCCCCGATACCAGGGTTTTCGAGCAGTACTTC. It specifies CASSVGPDTRVFEQYF.

The chain recombines TRBV2 with TRBJ2-5; 9 bases fit TRBD1. The J call may be faulty, since TRBJ2-7 better matches the DNA end. This CDR3 is built from 15 residues. CDR1 is SNHLY and CDR2 is FYNNEI in the germline V gene. CDR3 residues: CASSVTGGRSYEQYF. The DNA of the CDR3 is TGTGCCAGCAGTGTAACAGGGGGCCGGTCCTACGAGCAGTACTTC.

CDR3 residues: CAISQQGGDTQYF. CDR3 nucleotides: TGTGCCATCAGTCAACAGGGAGGGGATACGCAGTATTTT. This chain joins TRBV10-3 and TRBJ2-3; TRBD2 might be the D (7 bases). Per germline, CDR1 ENHRY and CDR2 SYGVKD. With 5 bases removed from V and 6 bases from J, the gap between germline ends came to 12 bases. The CDR3 is made up of 13 amino acids.

V gene TRBV29-1 combines with J gene TRBJ2-1; maybe TRBD2 (6 bases). Trimming took off 4 bases at V and 3 bases at J, with 10 bases between the two ends. This CDR3 spans 13 amino acids. Looked up from germline, CDR1 is SQVTM and CDR2 is ANQGSEA. The CDR3 region has the DNA TGCAGCGTTGTACTAGCACTCTACAATGAGCAGTTCTTC. This gives the protein CSVVLALYNEQFF.

The V gene is TRBV28, the J gene TRBJ2-1; no clear D. V shed 2 bases and J shed 0 bases, with 14 bases lying between them. This CDR3 contains 17 residues. CDR1 and CDR2 (germline): MDHEN, SYDVKM. CDR3 bases: TGTGCCAGCAGTTTAGGAGACCTAGTGGCCTCCTACAATGAGCAGTTCTTC. It is translated as CASSLGDLVASYNEQFF.

This chain joins TRBV5-1 and TRBJ1-3; D uncertain. Trimming stripped 0 bases from V and 2 bases from J, with 12 bases between. Germline V gives CDR1 SGHRS, CDR2 YFSETQ. The CDR3 consists of 16 residues. The CDR3 here is CASSLARGEPGNTIYF. As DNA, the CDR3 is TGCGCCAGCAGCTTGGCCCGGGGAGAGCCTGGAAACACCATATATTTT.